The rows below give T cell receptor beta chains drawn from one sample of a study of blood T cell repertoires in COVID-19. The data were produced by immunoSEQ multiplex PCR, yet TCRdb's version contains in-frame clones alone and is incomplete. The sample records more than 200,000 clones, 82% being singletons. The sample consisted of peripheral blood. The source of these receptors is an elderly woman with active or convalescent COVID-19. The CDR3 runs from the conserved cysteine through the conserved F or W. D genes are given only for firm matches. Where a row states a size, it is once, few, many or the class of an expanded clone; other rows omit it.

v_call	clone_size	j_call	d_call	cdr3_aa	cdr3_nt
TRBV12-3/TRBV12-4	.	TRBJ2-1	TRBD1	CASRIAGGYEQFF	TGTGCCAGCAGGATCGCAGGGGGCTATGAGCAGTTCTTC
TRBV6-5	.	TRBJ1-3	.	CASRESGAGNTIYF	TGTGCCAGCAGAGAGTCGGGGGCTGGAAACACCATATATTTT
TRBV19	once	TRBJ2-7	TRBD2	CASRKRETYEQYF	TGTGCCAGTCGAAAGCGGGAGACTTACGAGCAGTACTTC
TRBV5-1	.	TRBJ1-6	TRBD1	CASSLYTGESSPLHF	TGCGCCAGCAGCTTGTACACAGGGGAGTCTTCACCCCTCCACTTT
TRBV5-1	.	TRBJ2-7	TRBD2	CASSRLEHSGSHEQYF	TGCGCCAGCAGTAGACTCGAACATAGCGGGAGCCACGAGCAGTACTTC
TRBV2	.	TRBJ1-2	.	CASSERDSYGYTF	TGTGCCAGCAGTGAACGGGATAGCTATGGCTACACCTTC
TRBV10-3	.	TRBJ2-7	TRBD2	CAISGETSGNYEQYF	TGTGCCATCAGTGGAGAGACTAGCGGGAACTACGAGCAGTACTTC
TRBV21-1	.	TRBJ1-2	.	CASSSRSHRDGYTF	TGTGCCAGCAGCAGCCGGTCACATCGGGATGGCTACACCTTC
TRBV30	.	TRBJ1-6	.	CAWGKTETNSPLHF	TGTGCCTGGGGGAAGACAGAGACAAATTCACCCCTCCACTTT
TRBV5-8	once	TRBJ2-1	.	CASSLVRDSLSYNEQFF	TGTGCCAGCAGCTTGGTTCGGGACTCCCTTTCCTACAATGAGCAGTTCTTC
TRBV29-1	.	TRBJ2-2	TRBD1	CSVAGQRNTGELFF	TGCAGCGTTGCGGGACAGAGGAACACCGGGGAGCTGTTTTTT
TRBV19	.	TRBJ2-6	TRBD1	CASLRDRVSGANVLTF	TGTGCCAGTCTACGGGACAGGGTTTCTGGGGCCAACGTCCTGACTTTC
TRBV30	once	TRBJ2-3	.	CAWSRGVPDTQYF	TGTGCCTGGTCCCGAGGTGTGCCCGATACGCAGTATTTT
TRBV28	.	TRBJ1-4	TRBD1	CASSHQRRTGVNEKLFF	TGTGCCAGCAGTCACCAACGACGGACAGGGGTTAATGAAAAACTGTTTTTT
TRBV4-1	.	TRBJ2-7	TRBD1	CASSQGIGTATYEQYF	TGCGCCAGCAGCCAGGGGATCGGGACAGCTACTTACGAGCAGTACTTC
TRBV19	.	TRBJ2-7	.	CASSTSGLTYEQYF	TGTGCCAGTAGTACATCCGGACTAACCTACGAGCAGTACTTC
TRBV5-1	.	TRBJ1-1	.	CASSLNLPDTEAFF	TGCGCCAGCAGCTTGAATCTGCCGGACACTGAAGCTTTCTTT
TRBV5-1	.	TRBJ1-4	.	CASSLAGATNEKLFF	TGCGCCAGCAGCTTGGCGGGAGCAACTAATGAAAAACTGTTTTTT
TRBV6-5	.	TRBJ1-2	.	CASSLTRLNYGYTF	TGTGCCAGCAGTCTGACGCGGTTAAACTATGGCTACACCTTC
TRBV28	.	TRBJ1-4	.	CASRFGGGRATNEKLFF	TGTGCCAGCCGTTTCGGCGGGGGGAGAGCAACTAATGAAAAACTGTTTTTT
TRBV18	.	TRBJ2-5	.	CASSPTEGQETQYF	TGTGCCAGCTCACCAACAGAGGGTCAAGAGACCCAGTACTTC
TRBV10-3	.	TRBJ1-3	.	CAISEFRDNSGNTIYF	TGTGCCATCAGTGAGTTCCGGGACAACTCTGGAAACACCATATATTTT
TRBV20-1	once	TRBJ1-5	.	CSASKGGRRSQPQHF	TGCAGTGCTAGTAAAGGAGGCCGGCGGAGTCAGCCCCAGCATTTT
TRBV2	few	TRBJ1-4	.	CASSDPRGLNEKLFF	TGTGCCAGCAGTGACCCCAGGGGCCTTAATGAAAAACTGTTTTTT
TRBV10-2	.	TRBJ1-5	.	CASSETGNSNQPQHF	TGCGCCAGCAGTGAGACGGGGAATAGCAATCAGCCCCAGCATTTT
TRBV20-1	.	TRBJ2-1	TRBD2	CSEPHSGIEFF	TGCAGTGAACCGCATAGCGGGATCGAGTTCTTC
TRBV19	.	TRBJ1-2	TRBD1	CASISGGGGYTF	TGTGCCAGTATTTCAGGGGGCGGTGGCTACACCTTC
TRBV11-3	.	TRBJ1-1	.	CASSFGRGTEAFF	TGTGCCAGCAGCTTCGGACGGGGCACTGAAGCTTTCTTT
TRBV2	once	TRBJ2-3	TRBD2	CASRLTSGPGGTQYF	TGTGCCAGCAGGCTGACTAGCGGCCCTGGGGGTACGCAGTATTTT
TRBV6-1	once	TRBJ2-5	.	CASSDGLKYQETQYF	TGTGCCAGCAGTGATGGTCTAAAGTACCAAGAGACCCAGTACTTC
TRBV28	.	TRBJ2-1	TRBD2	CASSGSVNEQFF	TGTGCCAGTAGCGGGAGCGTCAATGAGCAGTTCTTC
TRBV7-9	.	TRBJ1-5	.	CASSLVADQPQHF	TGTGCCAGCAGCTTAGTCGCGGATCAGCCCCAGCATTTT
TRBV15	.	TRBJ1-4	.	CATSRDSGQGGEKLFF	TGTGCCACCAGCAGAGATTCCGGGCAGGGAGGTGAAAAACTGTTTTTT
TRBV9	.	TRBJ2-3	TRBD2	CASSVGVAGGSDTQYF	TGTGCCAGCAGCGTAGGGGTAGCGGGAGGTTCAGATACGCAGTATTTT
TRBV5-6	.	TRBJ1-5	.	CASSLQGPVQPQHF	TGTGCCAGCAGCTTGCAGGGGCCGGTACAGCCCCAGCATTTT
TRBV10-3	.	TRBJ1-2	TRBD1	CAISKDRVANYGYTF	TGTGCCATCAGTAAGGACAGGGTAGCTAACTATGGTTACACCTTC
TRBV3-1/TRBV3-2	.	TRBJ1-2	.	CASSPGLSYGYTF	TGTGCCAGCAGCCCCGGACTTTCCTATGGCTACACCTTC
TRBV30	.	TRBJ1-2	.	CAWSVLGNYGYTF	TGTGCCTGGAGTGTACTAGGGAACTATGGCTACACCTTC
TRBV4-2	many	TRBJ2-7	.	CASSQEVPGSYEQYF	TGTGCCAGCAGCCAAGAAGTACCAGGGTCCTACGAGCAGTACTTC
TRBV2	.	TRBJ1-5	.	CASGALGSQPQHF	TGTGCCAGCGGAGCGCTGGGTTCTCAGCCCCAGCATTTT
TRBV2	.	TRBJ1-6	.	CASNIQGQLGNSPLHF	TGTGCCAGCAATATCCAAGGACAGTTAGGGAATTCACCCCTCCACTTT
TRBV6-5	once	TRBJ2-1	TRBD1	CASSYRTGASYNEQFF	TGTGCCAGCAGTTACAGGACAGGGGCGTCCTACAATGAGCAGTTCTTC
TRBV19	.	TRBJ1-4	TRBD1	CASSIRGQDEKLFF	TGTGCCAGTAGTATTCGGGGACAGGATGAAAAACTGTTTTTT
TRBV7-2	.	TRBJ1-2	.	CASSPSVGGYTF	TGTGCCAGCAGCCCATCAGTGGGCGGCTACACCTTC
TRBV24-1	.	TRBJ1-5	.	CATAPGRSNQPQHF	TGTGCCACCGCACCAGGGAGGAGCAATCAGCCCCAGCATTTT
TRBV5-1	.	TRBJ1-6	TRBD1	CASSTGGTDNSPLHF	TGCGCCAGCAGCACGGGGGGGACAGATAATTCACCCCTCCACTTT
TRBV7-2	.	TRBJ1-5	.	CASSLQTDQPQHF	TGTGCCAGCAGCTTACAGACTGATCAGCCCCAGCATTTT
TRBV18	.	TRBJ1-6	TRBD1	CASSPRTGGYSSPLHF	TGTGCCAGCTCACCGAGGACAGGGGGCTATAGTTCACCCCTCCACTTT
TRBV3-1/TRBV3-2	once	TRBJ2-2	.	CASSQRGTGELFF	TGTGCCAGCAGCCAGCGAGGCACCGGGGAGCTGTTTTTT
TRBV6-4	.	TRBJ2-1	TRBD2	CASSLLAGGHNEQFF	TGTGCCAGCAGTCTTCTAGCGGGGGGCCACAATGAGCAGTTCTTC
TRBV30	.	TRBJ2-2	TRBD2	CAWGRTSVRGGELFF	TGTGCCTGGGGTAGGACTAGCGTTAGGGGCGGGGAGCTGTTTTTT
TRBV7-2	.	TRBJ2-5	TRBD2	CASSSPALAPKTQYF	TGTGCCAGCAGCTCACCCGCACTAGCGCCAAAGACCCAGTACTTC
TRBV5-1	.	TRBJ2-5	TRBD1	CASSQRRTGNQETQYF	TGCGCCAGCAGCCAAAGAAGGACAGGGAACCAAGAGACCCAGTACTTC
TRBV16	.	TRBJ2-4	.	CASRSGLAKNIQYF	TGTGCCAGCCGGTCGGGACTAGCCAAAAACATTCAGTACTTC
TRBV7-7	.	TRBJ2-1	TRBD2	CASSRGLAEYNEQFF	TGTGCTAGCAGCCGAGGACTAGCGGAATACAATGAGCAGTTCTTC
TRBV3-1/TRBV3-2	.	TRBJ1-1	.	CASSGQVHEAFF	TGTGCCAGCAGCGGGCAGGTCCATGAAGCTTTCTTT
TRBV5-1	.	TRBJ1-1	.	CASSYPGFNTEAFF	TGCGCCAGCAGCTACCCAGGGTTTAACACTGAAGCTTTCTTT
TRBV6-5	.	TRBJ1-1	.	CADRESPFGGAFF	TGTGCTGACCGGGAATCCCCTTTCGGTGGAGCTTTCTTT
TRBV30	.	TRBJ1-2	.	CAWSVGAYGYTF	TGTGCCTGGAGTGTAGGGGCCTATGGCTACACCTTC
TRBV5-1	.	TRBJ1-4	.	CASSRNLQRGNEKLFF	TGCGCCAGCAGCCGGAACCTCCAAAGGGGAAATGAAAAACTGTTTTTT